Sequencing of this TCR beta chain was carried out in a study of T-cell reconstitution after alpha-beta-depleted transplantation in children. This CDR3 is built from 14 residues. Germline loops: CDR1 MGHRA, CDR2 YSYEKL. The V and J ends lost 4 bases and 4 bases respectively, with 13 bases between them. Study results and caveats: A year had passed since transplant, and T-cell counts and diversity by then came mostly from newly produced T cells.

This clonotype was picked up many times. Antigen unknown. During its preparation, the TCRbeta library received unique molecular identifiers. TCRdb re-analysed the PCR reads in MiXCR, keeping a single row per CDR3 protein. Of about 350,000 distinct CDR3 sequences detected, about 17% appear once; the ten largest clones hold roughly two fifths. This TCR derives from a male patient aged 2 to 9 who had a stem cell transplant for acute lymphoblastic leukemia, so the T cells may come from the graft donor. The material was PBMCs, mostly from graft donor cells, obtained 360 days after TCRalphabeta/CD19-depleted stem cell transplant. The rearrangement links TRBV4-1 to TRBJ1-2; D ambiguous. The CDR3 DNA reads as TGCGCCAGCAGCCCCGACCCCCGGGGCTATGGCTACACCTTC. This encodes CASSPDPRGYGYTF.